The entry below describes one T cell receptor (beta chain). This sample is drawn from a study of blood T cell repertoires in COVID-19. Participants were aged about 18 to 100 years from about 25 US areas. TCRdb's table, derived via immunoSEQ multiplex PCR, lists solely in-frame clones and lacks some. Of about 400,000 clones in the sample, roughly 89% were seen once. This CDR3 is built from 14 residues. Germline V gives CDR1 SGHDT, CDR2 YYEEEE. The ends were cut back, 7 bases at V and 6 bases at J, with 16 bases in the middle. The sequenced sample was PBMCs or T cells enriched from blood (not recorded which). The V and J genes are TRBV5-6 and TRBJ1-4, with D unclear. This TCR was sampled from a woman in her twenties or thirties who had recovered from COVID-19. The CDR3 DNA sequence: TGTGCCAGCCCCCCCCGCCAAGCGGATGAAAAACTGTTTTTT. This encodes CASPPRQADEKLFF.